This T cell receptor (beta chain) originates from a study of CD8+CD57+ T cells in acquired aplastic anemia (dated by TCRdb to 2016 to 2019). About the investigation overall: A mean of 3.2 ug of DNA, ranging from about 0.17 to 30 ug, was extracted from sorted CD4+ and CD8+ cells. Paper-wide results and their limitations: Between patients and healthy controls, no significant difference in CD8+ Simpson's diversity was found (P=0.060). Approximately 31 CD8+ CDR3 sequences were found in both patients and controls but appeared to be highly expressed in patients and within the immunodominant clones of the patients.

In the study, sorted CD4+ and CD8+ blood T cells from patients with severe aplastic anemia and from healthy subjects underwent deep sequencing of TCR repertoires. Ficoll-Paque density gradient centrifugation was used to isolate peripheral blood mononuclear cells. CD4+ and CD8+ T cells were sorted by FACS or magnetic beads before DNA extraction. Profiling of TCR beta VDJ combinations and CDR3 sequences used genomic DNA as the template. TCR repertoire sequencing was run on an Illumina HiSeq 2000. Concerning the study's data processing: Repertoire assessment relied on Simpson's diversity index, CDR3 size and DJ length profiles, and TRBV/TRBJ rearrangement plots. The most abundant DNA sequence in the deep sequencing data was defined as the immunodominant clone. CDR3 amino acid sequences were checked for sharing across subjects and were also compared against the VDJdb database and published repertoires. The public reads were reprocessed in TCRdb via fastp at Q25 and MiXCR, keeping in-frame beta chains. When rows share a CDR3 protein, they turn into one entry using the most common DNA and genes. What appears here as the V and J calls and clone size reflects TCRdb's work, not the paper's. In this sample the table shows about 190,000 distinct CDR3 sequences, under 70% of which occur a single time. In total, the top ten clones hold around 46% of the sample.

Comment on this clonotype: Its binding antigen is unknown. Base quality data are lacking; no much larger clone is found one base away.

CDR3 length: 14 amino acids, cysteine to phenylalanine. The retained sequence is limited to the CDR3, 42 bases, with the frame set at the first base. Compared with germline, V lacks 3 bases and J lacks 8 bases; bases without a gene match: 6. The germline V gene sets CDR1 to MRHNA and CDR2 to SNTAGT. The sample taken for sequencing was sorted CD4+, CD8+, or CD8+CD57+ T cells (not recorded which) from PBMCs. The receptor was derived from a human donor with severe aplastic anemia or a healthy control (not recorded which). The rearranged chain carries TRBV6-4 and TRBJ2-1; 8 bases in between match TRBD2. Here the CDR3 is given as CASSEGTRLYEQFF. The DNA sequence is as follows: TGTGCCAGCAGTGAAGGGACTAGACTTTATGAGCAGTTCTTC.